The sequence of this T cell receptor beta chain was determined in a study of beta chain features in type 1 diabetes. The V segment lost 6 bases and the J segment 7 bases; nucleotides outside the gene matches: 11. CDR1 is KGHSH, CDR2 LQKENI, per germline. This CDR3 has 16 amino acids. Since all of the isolated RNA was reverse transcribed, expressed TCRB transcripts were what got sequenced. TCRdb keeps only in-frame clones here, not all; method: immunoSEQ multiplex PCR. Of roughly 180,000 clones listed, approximately 7.8% are singletons. Study observations and caveats: Across all four CD4+ subsets, people with type 1 diabetes showed modestly shorter TCRB CDR3s.

This clone occurred a few times. The antigen is undetermined. The chain recombines TRBV18 with TRBJ2-1; 11 bases are shared with TRBD2. The sample comprised central memory CD4+ T cells from blood. The receptor's source is a woman aged 40 to 50 with type 1 diabetes. The CDR3 coding sequence is TGTGCCAGCTCTTCCGGGCTAGCGGGGGGCCTAAATGAGCAGTTCTTC. It encodes CASSSGLAGGLNEQFF.